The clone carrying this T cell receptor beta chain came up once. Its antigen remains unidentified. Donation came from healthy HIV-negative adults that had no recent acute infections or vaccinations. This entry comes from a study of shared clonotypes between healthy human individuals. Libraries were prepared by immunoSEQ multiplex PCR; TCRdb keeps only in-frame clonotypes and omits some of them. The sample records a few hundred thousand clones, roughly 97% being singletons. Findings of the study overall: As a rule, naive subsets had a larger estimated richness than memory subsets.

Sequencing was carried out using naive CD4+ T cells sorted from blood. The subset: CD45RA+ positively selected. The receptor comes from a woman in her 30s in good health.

CDR3 DNA sequence: TGTGCCAGCTCACCACCAGACAGGGGCCAGGGGCAGTACTTC. Residues: CASSPPDRGQGQYF. The chain employs TRBV18 and TRBJ2-7, with 8 bases fitting TRBD1. The CDR3 is 14 residues long. The junction had 7 bases not matched to a gene; V was cut back by 0 bases and J by 9 bases. Per the germline V gene, CDR1 is KGHSH and CDR2 is LQKENI.